Listed here are 29 T cell receptor beta chains from one sample, sequenced in a study of cytomegalovirus exposure and HLA in healthy donors. PCR was performed using 60 Vbeta and 13 Jbeta primers. TCRdb keeps only in-frame clones here, not all; method: immunoSEQ multiplex PCR. There are approximately 150,000 clones in the sample; over 60% occur only once, and approximately 2.8% lies in the top ten. Material: PBMCs. The receptors derive from a woman aged 25-40 years in good health and CMV-seronegative.

V gene TRBV18 combines with J gene TRBJ1-1; D perhaps matches TRBD1 (5 bases). The germline V and J ends were trimmed by 1 base and 3 bases, with 12 bases remaining between them. This CDR3 is built from 15 residues. Germline loops: CDR1 KGHSH, CDR2 LQKENI. CDR3 protein: CASSPRQSVDTEAFF. CDR3 DNA sequence: TGTGCCAGCTCACCACGACAGTCGGTCGACACTGAAGCTTTCTTT.

V and J are TRBV5-1 and TRBJ2-7; D is unresolved. V shed 0 bases and J shed 0 bases, with 10 bases lying between them. Germline values: CDR1 SGHRS, CDR2 YFSETQ. CDR3 size: 15 residues. CDR3 nucleotide sequence: TGCGCCAGCAGCTTGGAGCCCCTATACTCCTACGAGCAGTACTTC. This sequence encodes CASSLEPLYSYEQYF.

This chain uses TRBV7-6 with TRBJ1-4, with D uncertain. The V end lost 3 bases, the J end lost 7 bases, and 12 bases lay between the germline ends. This CDR3 contains 14 residues. Per the germline V gene, CDR1 is SGHVS and CDR2 is FNYEAQ. CDR3 sequence (DNA): TGTGCCAGCAGCTTCGGCGGTACGGGTGAAAAACTGTTTTTT. Its protein is CASSFGGTGEKLFF.

This chain connects TRBV7-6 to TRBJ2-2; D unresolved. The CDR3 length is 13 residues. From germline, CDR1 is SGHVS and CDR2 FNYEAQ. Trimming took off 1 base at V and 5 bases at J, with 5 bases between the two ends. Here the CDR3 DNA reads TGTGCCAGCAGCTTAGTGAGGACCGGGGAGCTGTTTTTT. Protein product: CASSLVRTGELFF.

This chain connects TRBV28 to TRBJ2-2, with a possible D match to TRBD1 (6 bases). CDR3 size: 12 residues. Germline CDR1 reads MDHEN; CDR2 reads SYDVKM. V was shortened by 7 bases and J by 5 bases, with 8 bases between the two germline ends. The CDR3 loop reads CASTRGTGELFF. In DNA form, the CDR3 reads TGTGCCAGCACCAGGGGTACCGGGGAGCTGTTTTTT.

V gene TRBV4-2 combines with J gene TRBJ1-3, with D hard to call. The CDR3 sequence is 13 residues long. V lost 6 bases to trimming and J lost 0 bases, with 6 bases between them. From germline, CDR1 is LGHNA and CDR2 YNFKEQ. The CDR3 here is CASRPSSGNTIYF. In DNA, the CDR3 is TGTGCCAGCAGACCTAGCTCTGGAAACACCATATATTTT.

The rearrangement joins TRBV14 to TRBJ1-2, with D hard to call. Trimming stripped 0 bases from V and 12 bases from J, with 26 bases between. Germline lookup yields CDR1 SGHDN and CDR2 FVKESK. CDR3 length: 17 amino acids. The CDR3 loop reads CASSQEVKSRHLLRDTF. The CDR3 region has the DNA TGTGCCAGCAGCCAAGAAGTGAAGTCGCGGCACCTCCTTCGCGACACCTTC.

The rearrangement uses TRBV5-1 and TRBJ1-3, with D maybe TRBD1 (5 bases). V was trimmed by 0 bases and J by 4 bases, leaving 8 bases between them. This CDR3 comprises 14 residues. Per germline, CDR1 SGHRS and CDR2 YFSETQ. The CDR3 DNA reads as TGCGCCAGCAGCTTGGGCGGGGGAGGAAACACCATATATTTT. The encoded protein is CASSLGGGGNTIYF.

The chain combines TRBV9 with TRBJ1-1; 8 bases align to TRBD1. The CDR3 loop spans 16 amino acids. In germline, CDR1 is SGDLS, CDR2 YYNGEE. The V segment lost 4 bases and the J segment 5 bases; nucleotides outside the gene matches: 13. DNA for the CDR3: TGTGCCAGCAGCCCTCATCCTCCCGGGACAGGTACTGAAGCTTTCTTT. This encodes CASSPHPPGTGTEAFF.

The rearrangement joins TRBV2 to TRBJ2-1, with a weak D call TRBD2 (6 bases). Trimming shortened V by 7 bases and J by 0 bases, and 13 bases separated the two germline ends. The CDR3 totals 15 residues. The germline V gene has CDR1 SNHLY and CDR2 FYNNEI. CDR3 residues: CASTEEGLSYNEQFF. As DNA, the CDR3 is TGTGCCAGCACCGAGGAGGGCCTCTCCTACAATGAGCAGTTCTTC.

This clone was seen a few times. This sequence joins TRBV28 and TRBJ2-5; 9 bases map to TRBD2. The V gene end was trimmed by 4 bases and the J gene end by 5 bases; junction bases not matched to a gene: 8. The CDR3 is made up of 15 amino acids. The germline V gene encodes CDR1 MDHEN and CDR2 SYDVKM. CDR3 protein: CASSSTSGFGETQYF. The CDR3 nucleotides are TGTGCCAGCAGTTCAACTAGCGGGTTCGGGGAGACCCAGTACTTC.

This clone was recorded a few times. V and J are TRBV6-6 and TRBJ1-5; no definite D call. The CDR3 loop spans 13 amino acids. The germline V gene has CDR1 MNHNY and CDR2 SVGAGI (reference sequence). The V end was cut by 9 bases, the J end by 0 bases, with 9 bases between. The CDR3 is CASGSLSNQPQHF. DNA for the CDR3: TGTGCCAGTGGGAGCCTTAGCAATCAGCCCCAGCATTTT.

The chain is built from TRBV7-3 and TRBJ2-7, with 8 bases identical to TRBD1. Germline values: CDR1 SGHTA, CDR2 FQGTGA. The junction had 5 bases not matched to a gene; V was cut back by 5 bases and J by 2 bases. This CDR3 is built from 14 residues. CDR3 amino acids: CASSQDRGPYEQYF. The CDR3, as DNA: TGTGCCAGCAGCCAAGACAGGGGACCCTACGAGCAGTACTTC.

This clone was observed a handful of times. This chain connects TRBV7-2 to TRBJ1-5; possible D gene TRBD1, 5 bases. CDR3 length: 13 amino acids. V gave up 5 bases and J gave up 1 base, with 6 bases separating them. Germline values: CDR1 SGHTA, CDR2 FQGNSA. CDR3 in amino acids: CASSKGSNQPQHF. The DNA of the CDR3 is TGTGCCAGCAGCAAGGGGAGCAATCAGCCCCAGCATTTT.

This chain joins TRBV18 and TRBJ1-5; 8 nucleotides line up with TRBD1. Unmatched junction bases numbered 11, after V lost 3 bases and J lost 7 bases. This CDR3 is built from 16 residues. Germline CDR1 and CDR2: KGHSH and LQKENI. CDR3 in amino acids: CASSPPQGAMGQPQHF. The CDR3 region has the DNA TGTGCCAGCTCACCCCCGCAGGGGGCGATGGGACAGCCCCAGCATTTT.

The V gene is TRBV28, the J gene TRBJ2-1; 8 bases align to TRBD1. Germline trimming cut 5 bases from V and 4 bases from J; bases unmatched to any gene: 7. The germline CDR1 and CDR2 sequences are MDHEN and SYDVKM. The CDR3 has 15 amino acids. The CDR3 loop reads CASSNPGGAYNEQFF. CDR3 DNA sequence: TGTGCCAGCAGTAACCCAGGGGGCGCGTACAATGAGCAGTTCTTC. The full variable domain, completed using reference TRBV28 and TRBJ2-1, is DVKVTQSSRYLVKRTGEKVFLECVQDMDHENMFWYRQDPGLGLRLIYFSYDVKMKEKGDIPEGYSVSREKKERFSLILESASTNQTSMYLCASSNPGGAYNEQFFGPGTRLTVL.

The sample holds a few counts of this clone. The gene calls are TRBV7-9 and TRBJ1-4; D remains ambiguous. This CDR3 is built from 15 residues. Germline loops: CDR1 SEHNR, CDR2 FQNEAQ (reference sequence). The V and J ends lost 1 base and 8 bases respectively, with 14 bases between them. As DNA, the CDR3 is TGTGCCAGCAGCTTAGATCGTTCCGGTTTGGAAAAACTGTTTTTT. Its translation: CASSLDRSGLEKLFF. Full variable domain (remainder filled in from reference TRBV7-9 and TRBJ1-4): DTGVSQNPRHKITKRGQNVTFRCDPISEHNRLYWYRQTLGQGPEFLTYFQNEAQLEKSRLLSDRFSAERPKGSFSTLEIQRTEQGDSAMYLCASSLDRSGLEKLFFGSGTQLSVL.

V usage is TRBV6-5 and J usage is TRBJ2-2; weak D call: TRBD1 (6 bases). The CDR3 extends over 14 amino acids. V lost 0 bases and J 4 bases, leaving 6 bases between the germline ends. Germline V gene data show CDR1 as MNHEY and CDR2 as SVGAGI. CDR3: CASSYSDSTGELFF. CDR3 nucleotides: TGTGCCAGCAGTTACTCGGACAGCACCGGGGAGCTGTTTTTT.

This clone has at least ten counts. The rearrangement links TRBV6-5 to TRBJ1-6; the match to TRBD1 covers 8 bases. V shed 2 bases, J shed 9 bases, and the junction held 6 bases outside the gene matches. The CDR3 loop spans 15 amino acids. Germline loops: CDR1 MNHEY, CDR2 SVGAGI. The CDR3: CASSYRDRWGSPLHF. CDR3 nucleotide sequence: TGTGCCAGCAGTTACAGGGACAGGTGGGGTTCACCCCTCCACTTT.

The chain couples TRBV2 to TRBJ2-3; D is unclear. CDR1 is SNHLY, CDR2 FYNNEI, per germline. The CDR3 runs 13 residues. Trimming took 2 bases from V and 7 from J, leaving 10 bases between them. CDR3 in amino acids: CASSEIGTNTQYF. DNA for the CDR3: TGTGCCAGCAGTGAAATTGGTACTAATACGCAGTATTTT.

The DNA for the CDR3 is TGTGCCAGCACCAATAGACGGGACAGGGGACGATCACCCCTCCACTTT. Protein sequence: CASTNRRDRGRSPLHF. The chain has TRBV5-4 and TRBJ1-6; 10 bases line up with TRBD1. V shed 6 bases, J shed 10 bases, and the junction held 13 bases outside the gene matches. The CDR3 covers 16 residues. Germline V lookup: CDR1 SGHNT, CDR2 YYREEE (reference sequence).

This chain connects TRBV28 to TRBJ2-1; TRBD2 might be the D (5 bases). This CDR3 spans 15 amino acids. Germline loops: CDR1 MDHEN, CDR2 SYDVKM. V was trimmed by 6 bases and J by 12 bases, leaving 24 bases between them. For the CDR3, the DNA is TGTGCCAGCAGCCCTGATCGGGCTTGGTGGAGGAGGCAGTTCTTC. This encodes CASSPDRAWWRRQFF.

This sequence joins TRBV5-4 and TRBJ2-7, with D maybe TRBD2 (6 bases). The CDR3 covers 13 residues. The ends were cut back, 1 base at V and 5 bases at J, with 10 bases in the middle. Germline lookup yields CDR1 SGHNT and CDR2 YYREEE (reference sequence). This CDR3 reads CASSLRRGDEQYF. CDR3 DNA sequence: TGTGCCAGCAGCTTGAGGAGGGGCGACGAGCAGTACTTC.

This clone was seen only a few times. The DNA of the CDR3 is TGTGCCAGCACCCGAGGGACTAGCGACACCGGGGAGCTGTTTTTT. The encoded protein is CASTRGTSDTGELFF. This chain links TRBV6-5 with TRBJ2-2, with 10 bases fitting TRBD2. With 7 bases clipped from V and 3 bases from J, the junction kept 5 bases outside the gene matches. CDR3 length equals 15 residues. Germline values: CDR1 MNHEY, CDR2 SVGAGI.

This clone was counted a few times. The junction does not match germline at one end; this may be a read error. The chain joins TRBV7-9 to TRBJ1-4; D unresolved. Germline V gene data show CDR1 as SEHNR and CDR2 as FQNEAQ (reference sequence). The CDR3 runs to 12 residues. CDR3 sequence: CSSSEGVEKLFF. The CDR3, as DNA: TGTTCCAGCAGCGAAGGAGTTGAAAAACTGTTTTTT.

This clone was counted a few times. The chain couples TRBV29-1 to TRBJ2-1, with 10 bases identical to TRBD2. From germline, CDR1 is SQVTM and CDR2 ANQGSEA. This CDR3 is built from 15 residues. The V gene end was trimmed by 4 bases and the J gene end by 7 bases; junction bases not matched to a gene: 10. The CDR3 region has the DNA TGCAGCGTTGCTGACAGCGGGAGGGCTGAGAATGAGCAGTTCTTC. It codes for CSVADSGRAENEQFF.

This chain joins TRBV7-2 and TRBJ1-4; D unclear. CDR1 is SGHTA, CDR2 FQGNSA, per germline. V shed 5 bases and J shed 8 bases, with 12 bases lying between them. This CDR3 is 13 amino acids long. The chain's CDR3 is CASSAGFGEKLFF. The CDR3 coding sequence is TGTGCCAGCAGCGCGGGTTTTGGGGAAAAACTGTTTTTT.

CDR3 sequence reads: CASSLVPQGLNTEAFF. The CDR3 DNA reads TGTGCCAGCAGCTTAGTCCCCCAGGGCTTGAACACTGAAGCTTTCTTT. The chain couples TRBV7-8 to TRBJ1-1; the D gene is possibly TRBD1 (5 bases). Germline values: CDR1 SGHVS, CDR2 FQNEAQ. The CDR3 spans 16 residues. Between the trimmed V and J ends, which lost 1 base and 0 bases, there was a span of 12 bases.

The chain recombines TRBV30 with TRBJ2-3, with D tentatively TRBD1 (6 bases). Trimming stripped 2 bases from V and 6 bases from J, with 18 bases between. The CDR3 contains 15 residues. Germline V gene sequence: CDR1 GTSNPN, CDR2 SVGIG (reference sequence). The CDR3: CAWSMGTRVGDTQYF. In DNA, the CDR3 is TGTGCCTGGAGTATGGGGACAAGGGTCGGGGATACGCAGTATTTT.